This T cell receptor beta chain stems from a study of vaccination and CD4 T cells after COVID-19. Broader study findings: In convalescent patients, 304 of 307 vaccine-specific clones were spike mono-reactive.

Treatment given: approximately 9-day PBMC culture with coronavirus spike peptide pools or control peptides (ViraFEST assay). The germline CDR1 and CDR2 sequences are MGHRA and YSYEKL. Trimming at V came to 3 bases and at J to 5 bases, leaving 9 bases not matched to a gene. This CDR3 is built from 17 residues. Worth noting for this clonotype: As yet, its antigen is unknown.

Scientists ran DNA taken from cultured CD4+ T cells through the Oncomine TCR Beta short-read assay for sequencing. TCRdb reprocessed the PCR reads with MiXCR, giving one entry per CDR3 protein. The sample has around 17,000 distinct CDR3 sequences; roughly three fifths are singletons. The sample taken for sequencing was CD4+ T cells from blood, cultured in vitro. This clonotype was sampled from a human donor who had recovered from COVID-19. The J gene is TRBJ2-1, the V gene TRBV4-1; TRBD2 agrees at 11 bases. The CDR3 sequence: CASSQDPLAGGHNEQFF. The CDR3, as DNA: TGCGCCAGCAGCCAGGATCCCCTAGCGGGAGGCCACAATGAGCAGTTCTTC.